This T cell receptor beta chain was profiled in a study of cytomegalovirus exposure and HLA in healthy donors. Study information: Tens of millions of unique TCRs, all from HLA-typed donors, were included in an early release of the data.

The sample holds a few counts of this clone. What it recognizes is unknown. General study results and limits: Later analysis revealed greater clonal expansion in HLA-associated TCR beta chains than in equally common others.

Per the germline V gene, CDR1 is SGHRS and CDR2 is YFSETQ. With 1 base clipped from V and 5 bases from J, the junction kept 4 bases outside the gene matches. The CDR3 length is 14 residues. PCR was performed using 60 Vbeta and 13 Jbeta primers. The table came from immunoSEQ multiplex PCR; TCRdb's copy has only in-frame clones and leaves some out. The table includes about 180,000 clones, approximately 80% detected once. The rearrangement joins TRBV5-1 to TRBJ2-5; TRBD1 matches at 8 bases. The source is a girl aged 5 to 17 in good health and CMV-seropositive. The source material was PBMCs. The CDR3 DNA is TGCGCCAGCAGCTTGCCCAGACAGGGGGAGACCCAGTACTTC. This translates into CASSLPRQGETQYF.